This T cell receptor beta chain was retrieved from a study of CD8+ T cells in alopecia areata. Study-wide context: In an open-label trial, patients got 5 to 10 mg tofacitinib twice daily.

About this clone itself: Its antigen is unknown.

The CDR3 is 13 amino acids. Germline CDR1 is SEHNR and CDR2 is FQNEAQ (reference sequence). Trimming cost V 5 bases and J 8 bases, with 14 bases left between them. Study-level results: Normal scalp had lower clonality than lesional scalp, with alopecia totalis/universalis lesions showing this most strongly. When scalp samples are sequenced, resident alphabeta T cells of normal skin are also captured.

Extracted RNA was reverse transcribed, and the resulting cDNA served as sequencing template. TCRdb's copy holds only in-frame clones and misses some; the assay was immunoSEQ multiplex PCR. The repertoire holds roughly 120,000 clones, less than 45% seen once, with roughly 3.3% in the top ten. V and J are TRBV7-9 and TRBJ2-3, with D maybe TRBD2 (7 bases). Material for sequencing was CD4+ T cells sorted from blood. The TCR originated in a human donor with alopecia areata. CDR3 in DNA: TGTGCCAGCAGCCCGGGGGGCTGGGGTACGCAGTATTTT. Translating gives CASSPGGWGTQYF.